Here is one T cell receptor beta chain with its context. The CDR3 loop spans 16 amino acids. The V segment lost 1 base and the J segment 2 bases; nucleotides outside the gene matches: 8. Germline lookup yields CDR1 SGDLS and CDR2 YYNGEE. The data were produced by immunoSEQ multiplex PCR, yet TCRdb's version contains in-frame clones alone and is incomplete. Counted here are about 200,000 clones, about 88% occurring once; the ten biggest clones make up roughly 10%. During active infection, Seattle patients enrolled and were then monitored through disease. This sample is part of a study of blood T cell repertoires in COVID-19. Study information: The study drew acute and convalescent COVID-19 samples from the United States, Italy and Spain. In each case, the material was cDNA or gDNA derived from T cells, B-cell-depleted T cells, or PBMCs.

V and J are TRBV9 and TRBJ2-7, with 8 bases aligning to TRBD1. Sequenced material: peripheral blood. The receptor was derived from a woman between 45 and 65 years old with COVID-19, enrolled during active disease. Here the CDR3 reads CASSVTIQGATYEQYF. Here the CDR3 DNA reads TGTGCCAGCAGCGTAACCATTCAGGGGGCCACCTACGAGCAGTACTTC.